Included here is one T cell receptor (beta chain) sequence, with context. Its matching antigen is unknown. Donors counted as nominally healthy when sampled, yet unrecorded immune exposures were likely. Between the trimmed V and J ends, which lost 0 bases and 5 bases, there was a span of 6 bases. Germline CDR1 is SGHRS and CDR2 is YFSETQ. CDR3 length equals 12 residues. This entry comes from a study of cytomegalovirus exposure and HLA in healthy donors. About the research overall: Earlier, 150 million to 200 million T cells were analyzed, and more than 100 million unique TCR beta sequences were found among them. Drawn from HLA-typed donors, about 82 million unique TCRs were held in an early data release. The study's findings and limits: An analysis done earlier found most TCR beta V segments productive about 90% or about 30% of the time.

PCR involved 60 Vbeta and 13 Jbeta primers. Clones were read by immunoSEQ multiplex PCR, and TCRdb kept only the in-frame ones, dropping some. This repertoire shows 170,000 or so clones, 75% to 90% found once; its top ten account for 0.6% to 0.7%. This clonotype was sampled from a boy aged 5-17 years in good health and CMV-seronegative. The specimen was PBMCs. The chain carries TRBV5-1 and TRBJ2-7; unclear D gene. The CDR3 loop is CASSLGGDEQYF. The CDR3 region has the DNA TGCGCCAGCAGCTTGGGCGGCGACGAGCAGTACTTC.